The 5 T cell receptor beta chains presented below share a single source sample, sequenced in a study of cytomegalovirus exposure and HLA in healthy donors. In the PCR, 60 Vbeta and 13 Jbeta primers were used. Assay: immunoSEQ multiplex PCR; the TCRdb copy retains only in-frame clones and omits some. The sample holds approximately 140,000 clones, 79% seen once. Sequencing used PBMCs. These receptors were collected from a man between 45 and 60 years old in good health and CMV-seropositive.

J is TRBJ2-3 and V is TRBV6-1, with TRBD2 matching 7 bases. Germline V lookup: CDR1 MNHNS, CDR2 SASEGT. The CDR3 has 17 amino acids. The V and J ends lost 6 bases and 5 bases, in that order; junction bases with no gene match: 17. CDR3 bases: TGTGCCAGCAGCGAACGTTCTAGCGGTACCAATGGAGATACGCAGTATTTT. It translates to CASSERSSGTNGDTQYF.

A few counts support this clone. The rearrangement uses TRBV19 and TRBJ2-7, with D perhaps TRBD1 (5 bases). Trimming shortened V by 5 bases and J by 0 bases, and 14 bases separated the two germline ends. The V gene's germline CDR1 is LNHDA and CDR2 SQIVND (reference sequence). This CDR3 has 15 residues. CDR3 amino acids: CASSRTPRSSYEQYF. The CDR3 nucleotides read TGTGCCAGTAGTCGGACACCAAGGAGCTCCTACGAGCAGTACTTC.

CDR3 in DNA: TGTGCCAGCAGCTTAGCGGAGGGCCGGATCTATGGCTACACCTTC. Translating gives CASSLAEGRIYGYTF. The gene calls are TRBV7-8 and TRBJ1-2; no clear D gene. V lost 0 bases to trimming and J lost 4 bases, with 12 bases between them. There are 15 residues in the CDR3. The germline V gene encodes CDR1 SGHVS and CDR2 FQNEAQ.

The V call is TRBV5-6, the J call TRBJ1-2; tentatively, D is TRBD1 (6 bases). The length of the CDR3 is 14 residues. The V end lost 1 base, the J end lost 5 bases, and 12 bases lay between the germline ends. The germline V gene encodes CDR1 SGHDT and CDR2 YYEEEE. The CDR3 nucleotides read TGTGCCAGCAGCTTGTCAGCAGGGGTTTATGGCTACACCTTC. Encoded protein: CASSLSAGVYGYTF.

The chain joins TRBV11-2 to TRBJ1-3; D unresolved. The CDR3 covers 16 residues. V dropped 1 base and J dropped 0 bases, with 10 bases sitting between them. Per germline, CDR1 SGHAT and CDR2 FQNNGV. The CDR3 DNA follows: TGTGCCAGCAGCTTAGGGACTCCCGTCTCTGGAAACACCATATATTTT. This sequence encodes CASSLGTPVSGNTIYF.